What follows are 25 T cell receptor beta chains derived from one specimen sequenced in a study of blood T cell repertoires in COVID-19. Method: immunoSEQ multiplex PCR; TCRdb's copy keeps in-frame clones and lacks some. The data show tens of thousands of clones, more than 80% seen once. Sequencing was performed on peripheral blood. Receptors originate from a woman in her sixties or seventies with acute or convalescent COVID-19.

This clone was detected only once. The genes are TRBV4-2 and TRBJ2-3; 11 bases fit TRBD2. CDR1 and CDR2 (germline): LGHNA, YNFKEQ. This CDR3 region has 18 residues. V lost 3 bases and J lost 1; bases outside the gene matches: 9. CDR3 DNA: TGTGCCAGCAGCCAGGCCCAGGGACTAGCGGCGGGCACAGATACGCAGTATTTT. Amino acid sequence: CASSQAQGLAAGTDTQYF.

This chain joins TRBV3-1 (or the pseudogene TRBV3-2) and TRBJ2-7; D is undetermined. The CDR3 covers 13 residues. V gave up 1 base and J gave up 3 bases, with 7 bases separating them. Looked up from germline, CDR1 is LGHDT and CDR2 is YNNKEL (reference sequence). The CDR3 nucleotides are TGTGCCAGCAGCCAAGGAGCGTTCTACGAGCAGTACTTC. Translated, it gives CASSQGAFYEQYF.

The chain couples TRBV2 to TRBJ2-7; 9 positions agree with TRBD1. This CDR3 region has 16 residues. CDR1 SNHLY and CDR2 FYNNEI come from the germline V gene. After removal of 3 bases from V and 0 bases from J, the junction contained 6 bases not matched to a gene. The CDR3 region is CASSDSDRGYSYEQYF. The CDR3 region has the DNA TGTGCCAGCAGTGATTCCGACAGGGGGTACTCCTACGAGCAGTACTTC.

This clone was detected many times. The genes are TRBV2 and TRBJ1-2; tentatively, D is TRBD1 (5 bases). The length of the CDR3 is 13 residues. CDR1 SNHLY and CDR2 FYNNEI come from the germline V gene. V dropped 6 bases and J dropped 7 bases, with 15 bases sitting between them. Here the CDR3 reads CASRGRGSSGYTF. Here the CDR3 DNA reads TGTGCCAGCAGGGGGCGGGGGAGTAGTGGCTACACCTTC.

This clone was counted between two and nine times. The rearrangement joins TRBV29-1 to TRBJ1-2; D is unclear. From germline, CDR1 is SQVTM and CDR2 ANQGSEA. Trimming removed 7 bases at V and 1 base at J, with 13 bases between. CDR3 size: 13 residues. The CDR3 sequence: CSALHGSNYGYTF. CDR3 bases: TGCAGCGCCTTACACGGGAGTAACTATGGCTACACCTTC.

CDR3 coding DNA: TGTGCCAGCACCCCCCGGGGACTAGCGGGTGATTCCTACGAGCAGTACTTC. It translates to CASTPRGLAGDSYEQYF. V and J are TRBV19 and TRBJ2-7; TRBD2 matches 12 bases. The CDR3 runs to 17 residues. V lost 9 bases and J lost 1; bases outside the gene matches: 13. Germline-derived CDR1 and CDR2 are LNHDA and SQIVND (reference sequence).

The chain couples TRBV5-5 to TRBJ2-3; 8 nucleotides line up with TRBD1. CDR1 SGHKS and CDR2 YYEKEE come from the germline V gene (reference sequence). This CDR3 is built from 13 residues. Trimming cost V 4 bases and J 6 bases; bases outside gene matches: 4. The CDR3 loop reads CASSPHRGDTQYF. The CDR3, as DNA: TGTGCCAGCAGCCCCCACAGGGGGGATACGCAGTATTTT.

The V gene is TRBV18, the J gene TRBJ2-1; a weak D match, TRBD2 (6 bases). Germline V gives CDR1 KGHSH, CDR2 LQKENI. This CDR3 region has 16 residues. Trimming took 0 bases from V and 3 from J, leaving 12 bases between them. As DNA, the CDR3 is TGTGCCAGCTCACCACCGGAGGCGGGATACTACAATGAGCAGTTCTTC. Its translation: CASSPPEAGYYNEQFF.

The V gene is TRBV5-1, the J gene TRBJ2-2; D gene uncertain. Germline-derived CDR1 and CDR2 are SGHRS and YFSETQ. V lost 4 bases to trimming and J lost 7 bases, with 11 bases between them. The CDR3 extends over 13 amino acids. The DNA of the CDR3 is TGCGCCAGCAGCCCCGTCCAGGTCGGGGAGCTGTTTTTT. Translated, it gives CASSPVQVGELFF.

The V gene is TRBV19, the J gene TRBJ2-7; possibly TRBD1 for D (6 bases). Per germline, CDR1 LNHDA and CDR2 SQIVND (reference sequence). The germline V and J ends were trimmed by 1 base and 1 base, with 8 bases remaining between them. The CDR3 is 14 residues long. The CDR3 DNA sequence: TGTGCCAGTAGTATAGCCAGGGGATCCTACGAGCAGTACTTC. Amino acids: CASSIARGSYEQYF.

The J gene is TRBJ2-7, the V gene TRBV19; TRBD2 matches 8 bases. The V gene's germline CDR1 is LNHDA and CDR2 SQIVND (reference sequence). The CDR3 spans 15 residues. J gave up 7 bases and V 6 bases, and 14 bases lay outside the gene matches. The CDR3 nucleotides read TGTGCCAGTAGCCCAGGGCTAGCGGGTTTGGGGGAGCAGTACTTC. This encodes CASSPGLAGLGEQYF.

The V call is TRBV10-2, the J call TRBJ2-1; 7 bases fit TRBD1. This CDR3 is built from 14 residues. With V trimmed by 4 bases and J by 4 bases, 4 bases remained unmatched. Germline V lookup: CDR1 WSHSY, CDR2 SAAADI. As DNA, the CDR3 is TGCGCCAGCAGTGCCGGGACAGCTTACAATGAGCAGTTCTTC. Protein: CASSAGTAYNEQFF.

The chain uses TRBV5-6 and TRBJ2-7; D not certain. The CDR3 is 13 residues long. The ends were cut back, 7 bases at V and 3 bases at J, with 14 bases in the middle. Germline V gene lookup returns CDR1 SGHDT and CDR2 YYEEEE. CDR3 nucleotides: TGTGCCAGCGCCAGAGGCACCCTCTACGAGCAGTACTTC. Protein sequence: CASARGTLYEQYF.

The chain carries TRBV7-2 and TRBJ1-2, with D perhaps matching TRBD1 (5 bases). In germline, CDR1 is SGHTA, CDR2 FQGNSA. The CDR3 is made up of 14 amino acids. Trimming removed 1 base at V and 5 bases at J, with 11 bases between. The CDR3 reads CASSLGTGYYGYTF. Here the CDR3 DNA reads TGTGCCAGCAGCTTAGGAACAGGTTATTATGGCTACACCTTC.

This sequence joins TRBV14 and TRBJ1-2, with 7 bases aligning to TRBD1. The germline V gene encodes CDR1 SGHDN and CDR2 FVKESK. With 1 base clipped from V and 0 bases from J, the junction kept 2 bases outside the gene matches. This CDR3 region has 15 residues. The CDR3 DNA follows: TGTGCCAGCAGCCAAGTGGGACAGCCTAACTATGGCTACACCTTC. Its translation: CASSQVGQPNYGYTF.

V gene TRBV6-5 combines with J gene TRBJ1-5; D unresolved. The germline V gene encodes CDR1 MNHEY and CDR2 SVGAGI. The CDR3 extends over 14 amino acids. V lost 6 bases and J 0 bases, leaving 9 bases between the germline ends. CDR3 protein: CASRWQSSNQPQHF. The CDR3 nucleotides are TGTGCCAGCAGGTGGCAGTCTAGCAATCAGCCCCAGCATTTT.

This clone has only one observation. The chain couples TRBV3-1 (or the pseudogene TRBV3-2) to TRBJ2-1; possible D gene TRBD2, 6 bases. The ends were cut back, 1 base at V and 6 bases at J, with 13 bases in the middle. The CDR3 has 15 residues. Germline V gene sequence: CDR1 LGHDT, CDR2 YNNKEL (reference sequence). CDR3 protein: CASSQVRPRGNEQFF. The DNA of the CDR3 is TGTGCCAGCAGCCAAGTTAGGCCGCGGGGCAATGAGCAGTTCTTC.

This clone appeared once. The chain couples TRBV19 to TRBJ2-6; 9 bases align to TRBD1. This CDR3 is built from 15 residues. V lost 5 bases, J lost 10 bases, and 9 bases stayed unmatched. The germline CDR1 and CDR2 sequences are LNHDA and SQIVND (reference sequence). The CDR3 loop reads CASSVSGTGKNVLTF. CDR3 sequence (DNA): TGTGCCAGTAGTGTTTCCGGGACAGGGAAAAACGTCCTGACTTTC.

The V and J genes are TRBV28 and TRBJ2-7, with D perhaps matching TRBD2 (6 bases). Trimming stripped 7 bases from V and 2 bases from J, with 15 bases between. CDR1 is MDHEN and CDR2 is SYDVKM in the germline V gene. The length of the CDR3 is 14 residues. In DNA form, the CDR3 reads TGTGCCAGCACCCTCGGGGCGGGACCCTACGAGCAGTACTTC. Translated: CASTLGAGPYEQYF.

The rearrangement uses TRBV7-6 and TRBJ2-7; D possibly corresponds to TRBD2 (6 bases). The germline V and J ends were trimmed by 4 bases and 3 bases, with 16 bases remaining between them. There are 15 residues in the CDR3. CDR1 is SGHVS and CDR2 is FNYEAQ in the germline V gene. The CDR3 nucleotides read TGTGCCAGCAGCTCTCCCGGGACTGGCTACTACGAGCAGTACTTC. It yields the protein CASSSPGTGYYEQYF.

V gene TRBV13 combines with J gene TRBJ1-1, with a weak D call TRBD1 (6 bases). This CDR3 spans 16 amino acids. Trimming removed 3 bases from V and 5 bases from J, with 19 bases in between. Germline V gene lookup returns CDR1 PRHDT and CDR2 FYEKMQ (reference sequence). The chain's CDR3 is CASSFSVLGGATEAFF. DNA for the CDR3: TGTGCCAGCAGCTTTTCGGTCCTTGGGGGCGCGACTGAAGCTTTCTTT. Complete variable domain (other parts from reference TRBV13 and TRBJ1-1): AAGVIQSPRHLIKEKRETATLKCYPIPRHDTVYWYQQGPGQDPQFLISFYEKMQSDKGSIPDRFSAQQFSDYHSELNMSSLELGDSALYFCASSFSVLGGATEAFFGQGTRLTVV.

V usage is TRBV2 and J usage is TRBJ2-2; D is possibly TRBD1 (5 bases). Trimming cost V 8 bases and J 5 bases, with 12 bases left between them. This CDR3 contains 13 residues. CDR1 and CDR2 from the germline V gene are SNHLY and FYNNEI. CDR3 DNA sequence: TGTGCCAGCGAACAAGGGGTAACCGGGGAGCTGTTTTTT. Translating it yields CASEQGVTGELFF.

The chain combines TRBV19 with TRBJ1-3; 10 bases agree with TRBD1. CDR3 length: 16 residues. V gave up 4 bases and J gave up 2 bases; unmatched junction bases: 5. Germline values: CDR1 LNHDA, CDR2 SQIVND (reference sequence). The CDR3 sequence is CASSTRQGAPGNTIYF. CDR3 DNA sequence: TGTGCCAGTAGTACTAGACAGGGGGCCCCTGGAAACACCATATATTTT.

The V gene is TRBV4-1, the J gene TRBJ2-7, with a weak D call TRBD1 (5 bases). This CDR3 is built from 13 residues. V was pared by 4 bases and J by 5 bases, with 12 bases between. The germline gives CDR1 MGHRA, CDR2 YSYEKL. CDR3 DNA sequence: TGCGCCAGCAGCCGATTTAGGGGTAACGAGCAGTACTTC. Its translation is CASSRFRGNEQYF.

This clone turned up a few times. The V call is TRBV27, the J call TRBJ1-4, with D possibly TRBD1 on 5 matching bases. CDR1 MNHEY and CDR2 SMNVEV come from the germline V gene (reference sequence). V lost 2 bases and J lost 6, with 13 bases in between. This CDR3 comprises 15 residues. The chain's CDR3 is CASSLAQGGYEKLFF. CDR3 bases: TGTGCCAGCAGTTTAGCGCAGGGCGGTTATGAAAAACTGTTTTTT.